This passage covers 3 T cell receptor beta chains from one sample sequenced in a study of T cell responses to AZD1222 COVID-19 vaccine. Here immunoSEQ multiplex PCR was the method, and the copy in TCRdb shows in-frame clones only, minus some. The table lists some 150,000 clones, under 95% of them singletons. The material sequenced was peripheral blood, taken on day 0 of MenACWY control vaccination. These receptors originate from an adult in good health.

This clone was observed once. The chain combines TRBV6-5 with TRBJ2-5, with unresolved D. This CDR3 has 13 residues. The V gene's germline CDR1 is MNHEY and CDR2 SVGAGI. With 7 bases removed from V and 5 bases from J, the gap between germline ends came to 14 bases. In DNA, the CDR3 is TGTGCCAGCAAGGCTAGGTTCAGCGAGACCCAGTACTTC. It translates to CASKARFSETQYF.

The V gene is TRBV27, the J gene TRBJ1-2; TRBD1 aligns across 7 bases. CDR3 size: 17 residues. Germline V gene lookup returns CDR1 MNHEY and CDR2 SMNVEV (reference sequence). V lost 6 bases, J lost 5 bases, and 18 bases stayed unmatched. CDR3 nucleotides: TGTGCCAGCAGCCCCACCCTCGGGGACAGAATAAGTTATGGCTACACCTTC. This sequence encodes CASSPTLGDRISYGYTF.

The chain recombines TRBV28 with TRBJ2-1; TRBD2 is a possible D gene (5 bases). Deletions cut 8 bases from V and 5 bases from J, with 13 bases between. CDR1 is MDHEN and CDR2 is SYDVKM in the germline V gene. The length of the CDR3 is 13 residues. As DNA, the CDR3 is TGTGCCAGCGGAAGCGGTGCGAACAATGAGCAGTTCTTC. Translated: CASGSGANNEQFF.